The 27 T cell receptor beta chains below were found in one sample sequenced in a study of blood T cell repertoires in COVID-19. Method: immunoSEQ multiplex PCR; TCRdb's copy keeps in-frame clones and lacks some. Seen here are some 69,000 clones, less than 95% observed once, and the top ten hold around 0.47%. The sequenced sample was peripheral blood. These receptors all stem from a man aged 45-65 years with COVID-19, enrolled during active disease.

This chain joins TRBV24-1 and TRBJ2-7; tentative D call: TRBD2 (6 bases). The CDR3 has 12 amino acids. The V and J ends lost 11 bases and 2 bases respectively, with 12 bases between them. Germline V lookup: CDR1 KGHDR, CDR2 SFDVKD. CDR3 nucleotide sequence: TGTGCCATAGGGACTCGCACCTACGAGCAGTACTTC. Amino acid sequence: CAIGTRTYEQYF.

This chain links TRBV4-3 with TRBJ1-3; D unresolved. V was trimmed by 0 bases and J by 4 bases, leaving 10 bases between them. This CDR3 spans 15 amino acids. Germline CDR1 and CDR2: LGHNA and YSLEER. The CDR3 sequence: CASSQEPSTGNTIYF. CDR3 coding DNA: TGCGCCAGCAGCCAAGAGCCCTCTACCGGAAACACCATATATTTT.

The gene calls are TRBV11-2 and TRBJ2-1, with 7 nucleotides matching TRBD1. This CDR3 region has 15 residues. Germline CDR1 reads SGHAT; CDR2 reads FQNNGV. Trimming removed 1 base from V and 8 bases from J; junction bases left unmatched: 8. The chain's CDR3 is CASSLGQGDIYEQFF. The CDR3 bases are TGTGCCAGCAGCTTAGGGCAGGGGGATATCTATGAGCAGTTCTTC.

This rearrangement joins TRBV7-2 to TRBJ1-2; D unresolved. Between the trimmed V and J ends, which lost 3 bases and 2 bases, there was a span of 7 bases. The germline gives CDR1 SGHTA, CDR2 FQGNSA. The CDR3 extends over 13 amino acids. The DNA for the CDR3 is TGTGCCAGCAGCTTGAGGGCAAACTATGGCTACACCTTC. Translation: CASSLRANYGYTF.

In this sample, this clone turned up a few times. This chain links TRBV6-2 or TRBV6-3 with TRBJ2-7; D may be TRBD1 (5 bases). The CDR3 covers 12 residues. Germline CDR1 reads MNHEY; CDR2 reads SVGEGT. The V and J ends lost 6 bases and 4 bases respectively, with 10 bases between them. CDR3 residues: CASSRRQYEQYF. The CDR3 nucleotides read TGTGCCAGCAGCCGAAGACAGTACGAGCAGTACTTC.

This rearrangement joins TRBV7-9 to TRBJ2-1, with 10 positions matching TRBD2. Losses at the gene ends were 5 bases for V and 3 bases for J; bases not matched to a gene: 7. The CDR3 is made up of 16 amino acids. Germline lookup yields CDR1 SEHNR and CDR2 FQNEAQ (reference sequence). CDR3 region: CASSPTGLAFYNEQFF. The CDR3 DNA sequence: TGTGCCAGCAGCCCTACGGGACTAGCGTTCTACAATGAGCAGTTCTTC. Full variable domain (outside the CDR3, taken from reference TRBV7-9 and TRBJ2-1): DTGVSQNPRHKITKRGQNVTFRCDPISEHNRLYWYRQTLGQGPEFLTYFQNEAQLEKSRLLSDRFSAERPKGSFSTLEIQRTEQGDSAMYLCASSPTGLAFYNEQFFGPGTRLTVL.

V is TRBV6-5 and J is TRBJ1-2; 11 nucleotides match TRBD1. V shed 6 bases, J shed 1 base, and the junction held 4 bases outside the gene matches. Germline assignment: CDR1 MNHEY and CDR2 SVGAGI. The CDR3 has 15 amino acids. The CDR3 DNA reads as TGTGCCAGCAGACGGACAGGGGGCCTTAACTATGGCTACACCTTC. Its protein product is CASRRTGGLNYGYTF.

The chain carries TRBV12-3 or TRBV12-4 and TRBJ1-1; D is uncertain. CDR3 length equals 13 residues. V lost 2 bases to trimming and J lost 1 base, with 5 bases between them. The CDR3 sequence is CASSLTANTEAFF. CDR3 DNA: TGTGCCAGCAGTTTAACAGCGAACACTGAAGCTTTCTTT.

The chain is built from TRBV5-5 and TRBJ2-7; TRBD2 is a possible D gene (6 bases). CDR3 length: 12 residues. The germline V and J ends were trimmed by 0 bases and 7 bases, with 8 bases remaining between them. Germline-derived CDR1 and CDR2 are SGHKS and YYEKEE (reference sequence). The CDR3 loop reads CASSLGGREQYF. The CDR3 DNA sequence: TGTGCCAGCAGCTTGGGAGGGAGGGAGCAGTACTTC.

The chain uses TRBV19 and TRBJ2-2; 15 bases align to TRBD2. This CDR3 has 18 residues. After removal of 1 base from V and 7 bases from J, the junction contained 7 bases not matched to a gene. Looked up from germline, CDR1 is LNHDA and CDR2 is SQIVND (reference sequence). This CDR3 is CASSIGSRTSGRGGELFF. The DNA of the CDR3 is TGTGCCAGTAGTATAGGCTCCCGGACTAGCGGGAGGGGCGGGGAGCTGTTTTTT.

The chain uses TRBV11-3 and TRBJ2-7; weak D call: TRBD1 (7 bases). Trimming cost V 5 bases and J 3 bases, with 17 bases left between them. Looked up from germline, CDR1 is SGHNT and CDR2 is YENEEA. The CDR3 is 15 amino acids. CDR3 sequence reads: CASSPRQGGDYEQYF. The DNA for the CDR3 is TGTGCCAGCAGCCCACGACAGGGAGGTGACTACGAGCAGTACTTC.

The chain joins TRBV10-3 to TRBJ1-1, with 9 nucleotides matching TRBD1. Germline assignment: CDR1 ENHRY and CDR2 SYGVKD. There are 14 residues in the CDR3. The junction had 6 bases not matched to a gene; V was cut back by 6 bases and J by 4 bases. The CDR3 region is CAISPTGGVTEAFF. For the CDR3, the DNA is TGTGCCATCAGCCCGACAGGGGGTGTCACTGAAGCTTTCTTT.

This chain links TRBV6-5 with TRBJ1-5; 9 bases agree with TRBD1. Losses at the gene ends were 5 bases for V and 5 bases for J; bases not matched to a gene: 4. This CDR3 comprises 14 residues. From germline, CDR1 is MNHEY and CDR2 SVGAGI. For the CDR3, the DNA is TGTGCCAGCAGTCTGGACAGGGGAGATCAGCCCCAGCATTTT. Protein: CASSLDRGDQPQHF.

This clone has only a few counts. The chain combines TRBV28 with TRBJ1-4, with D hard to call. Trimming took 5 bases from V and 3 from J, leaving 16 bases between them. In germline, CDR1 is MDHEN, CDR2 SYDVKM. This CDR3 region has 16 residues. CDR3 residues: CASSPRSSRANEKLFF. CDR3 DNA: TGTGCCAGCAGTCCACGCTCCTCGAGAGCTAATGAAAAACTGTTTTTT.

This clone occurred a few times. The V call is TRBV4-1, the J call TRBJ1-2; D perhaps matches TRBD1 (5 bases). The germline CDR1 and CDR2 sequences are MGHRA and YSYEKL. The CDR3 is 16 residues long. Trimming took 1 base from V and 4 from J, leaving 16 bases between them. The CDR3 sequence is CASSQGPRRQFYGYTF. The CDR3, as DNA: TGCGCCAGCAGCCAAGGGCCCCGGAGACAGTTCTATGGCTACACCTTC.

This clone was found once. This rearrangement joins TRBV29-1 to TRBJ1-6; D is unclear. Germline V gene data show CDR1 as SQVTM and CDR2 as ANQGSEA. The CDR3 is 10 residues long. V was trimmed by 5 bases and J by 7 bases, leaving 3 bases between them. The CDR3 reads CSVPNSPLHF. CDR3 in DNA: TGCAGCGTTCCGAATTCACCCCTCCACTTT.

The genes are TRBV24-1 and TRBJ2-1, with 8 bases matching TRBD1. The CDR3 spans 14 residues. After removal of 7 bases from V and 7 bases from J, the junction contained 8 bases not matched to a gene. Germline V gene sequence: CDR1 KGHDR, CDR2 SFDVKD. CDR3 nucleotide sequence: TGTGCCACCAGCCAGACAGGGGTCGAGAATGAGCAGTTCTTC. Protein product: CATSQTGVENEQFF.

This chain links TRBV7-2 with TRBJ2-7; possibly TRBD2 for D (5 bases). With 5 bases removed from V and 1 base from J, the gap between germline ends came to 12 bases. Germline CDR1 and CDR2: SGHTA and FQGNSA. CDR3 size: 14 residues. The DNA of the CDR3 is TGTGCCAGCAGCCCCCGGACTGGATCCTACGAGCAGTACTTC. Translating it yields CASSPRTGSYEQYF.

The chain uses TRBV6-5 and TRBJ1-1, with D possibly matching TRBD1 (6 bases). Germline CDR1 reads MNHEY; CDR2 reads SVGAGI. V was cut by 4 bases and J by 5 bases, with 11 bases left in between. This CDR3 contains 13 residues. The CDR3 region is CASSSGRGTEAFF. CDR3 nucleotides: TGTGCCAGCAGTTCTGGCAGGGGTACTGAAGCTTTCTTT.

The gene calls are TRBV19 and TRBJ2-1; TRBD2 matches 9 bases. The CDR3 is made up of 19 amino acids. The V gene end was trimmed by 4 bases and the J gene end by 0 bases; junction bases not matched to a gene: 13. Germline-derived CDR1 and CDR2 are LNHDA and SQIVND (reference sequence). This CDR3 is CASSTTSGWRRSSYNEQFF. For the CDR3, the DNA is TGTGCCAGTAGTACGACTAGCGGTTGGAGAAGGAGCTCCTACAATGAGCAGTTCTTC.

The chain combines TRBV18 with TRBJ1-1, with TRBD1 as a possible D gene (5 bases). V shed 5 bases and J shed 1 base, with 11 bases lying between them. CDR1 and CDR2 (germline): KGHSH, LQKENI. This CDR3 is 14 amino acids long. CDR3 amino acids: CASSSTDRNTEAFF. The DNA for the CDR3 is TGTGCCAGCTCATCAACCGACAGGAACACTGAAGCTTTCTTT.

The rearrangement uses TRBV2 and TRBJ1-1; 7 bases agree with TRBD1. Trimming at V came to 7 bases and at J to 5 bases, leaving 7 bases not matched to a gene. The CDR3 runs 13 residues. Per germline, CDR1 SNHLY and CDR2 FYNNEI. The CDR3 region is CASKPTGWTEAFF. The CDR3 nucleotides read TGTGCCAGCAAACCGACAGGGTGGACTGAAGCTTTCTTT.

V gene TRBV7-2 combines with J gene TRBJ1-4, with 8 nucleotides matching TRBD1. The CDR3 is 15 amino acids. V lost 5 bases to trimming and J lost 7 bases; unmatched junction nucleotides: 9. The germline V gene encodes CDR1 SGHTA and CDR2 FQGNSA. CDR3 nucleotide sequence: TGTGCCAGCAGCGTAAGGACAGGGTCCGGTGAAAAACTGTTTTTT. Encoded protein: CASSVRTGSGEKLFF.

This rearrangement joins TRBV28 to TRBJ2-7; a possible D gene is TRBD1 (5 bases). The CDR3 runs to 14 residues. Deletions cut 2 bases from V and 1 base from J, with 9 bases between. Germline V gene sequence: CDR1 MDHEN, CDR2 SYDVKM. The CDR3 is CASSLSDSSYEQYF. The CDR3 DNA reads TGTGCCAGCAGTTTAAGTGACAGTTCCTACGAGCAGTACTTC.

This chain connects TRBV6-5 to TRBJ1-6, with 9 bases matching TRBD1. This CDR3 spans 16 amino acids. Germline CDR1 and CDR2: MNHEY and SVGAGI. Trimming cost V 4 bases and J 10 bases; bases outside gene matches: 11. The CDR3 DNA is TGTGCCAGCAGTTCTCTGGGACAGGGTTTAATGTCACCCCTCCACTTT. Residues: CASSSLGQGLMSPLHF.

This sequence joins TRBV6-5 and TRBJ2-7; TRBD1 aligns across 7 bases. The CDR3 has 12 amino acids. Looked up from germline, CDR1 is MNHEY and CDR2 is SVGAGI. J was trimmed by 6 bases and V by 10 bases; bases with no gene match: 9. The CDR3 DNA is TGTGCCATTACTGACAGGGTATCCGAGCAGTACTTC. It codes for CAITDRVSEQYF.

CDR3 nucleotides: TGTGCCATCAAAGGACAGGGTTGGGGCTCCTACGAGCAGTACTTC. Amino acid sequence: CAIKGQGWGSYEQYF. The chain carries TRBV10-3 and TRBJ2-7; 8 nucleotides line up with TRBD1. This CDR3 is 15 amino acids long. CDR1 is ENHRY, CDR2 SYGVKD, per germline. Germline trimming cut 7 bases from V and 0 bases from J; bases unmatched to any gene: 8.